This entry lists 26 T cell receptor beta chains sequenced from one sample in a study of cytomegalovirus exposure and HLA in healthy donors. Researchers ran the PCR with 60 Vbeta and 13 Jbeta primers. Using immunoSEQ multiplex PCR, the repertoire was profiled, and TCRdb retains in-frame clones only, with some absent. The sample shows over 100,000 clones, roughly 85% of them seen only once. Sequencing was performed on PBMCs. Receptor source: a man younger than 45 in good health and CMV-seropositive.

V usage is TRBV5-8 and J usage is TRBJ1-4; tentative D call: TRBD1 (6 bases). V gave up 6 bases and J gave up 6 bases, with 12 bases separating them. The CDR3 contains 13 residues. The germline V gene has CDR1 SGHTS and CDR2 YDEGEE. CDR3 nucleotides: TGTGCCAGCAAAGGGGGAAGGGATGAAAAACTGTTTTTT. Encoded protein: CASKGGRDEKLFF.

The chain is built from TRBV7-9 and TRBJ2-1; D call uncertain. V was cut by 8 bases and J by 0 bases, with 17 bases left in between. CDR3 size: 16 residues. Germline CDR1 is SEHNR and CDR2 is FQNEAQ (reference sequence). This chain's CDR3 is CASLTMGRSSYNEQFF. CDR3 coding DNA: TGTGCCAGCCTAACCATGGGCCGAAGCTCCTACAATGAGCAGTTCTTC. Using reference TRBV7-9 and TRBJ2-1 for the parts outside the CDR3, the full variable domain is DTGVSQNPRHKITKRGQNVTFRCDPISEHNRLYWYRQTLGQGPEFLTYFQNEAQLEKSRLLSDRFSAERPKGSFSTLEIQRTEQGDSAMYLCASLTMGRSSYNEQFFGPGTRLTVL.

The CDR3 DNA sequence: TGTGCCTGGAGTAAGGGGTGGGCACAAGAGACCCAGTACTTC. Translation gives CAWSKGWAQETQYF. The chain couples TRBV30 to TRBJ2-5, with D perhaps matching TRBD1 (5 bases). This CDR3 spans 14 amino acids. The germline V gene has CDR1 GTSNPN and CDR2 SVGIG (reference sequence). Deletions cut 2 bases from V and 2 bases from J, with 12 bases between.

This chain links TRBV2 with TRBJ2-1; 10 bases line up with TRBD2. Germline-derived CDR1 and CDR2 are SNHLY and FYNNEI. Germline trimming cut 6 bases from V and 0 bases from J; bases unmatched to any gene: 8. The CDR3 consists of 17 residues. Here the CDR3 reads CASSLLLAGGSYNEQFF. CDR3 coding DNA: TGTGCCAGCAGCCTCCTATTAGCGGGGGGCTCCTACAATGAGCAGTTCTTC. Full variable domain (outside the CDR3, taken from reference TRBV2 and TRBJ2-1): EPEVTQTPSHQVTQMGQEVILRCVPISNHLYFYWYRQILGQKVEFLVSFYNNEISEKSEIFDDQFSVERPDGSNFTLKIRSTKLEDSAMYFCASSLLLAGGSYNEQFFGPGTRLTVL.

The V and J genes are TRBV19 and TRBJ1-4, with TRBD1 as a possible D gene (6 bases). Deletions cut 3 bases from V and 7 bases from J, with 15 bases between. The CDR3 has 15 amino acids. Germline V gives CDR1 LNHDA, CDR2 SQIVND (reference sequence). The DNA of the CDR3 is TGTGCCAGTAGTATGCCGGGGGGCAGTGTTGAAAAACTGTTTTTT. It encodes CASSMPGGSVEKLFF.

The chain combines TRBV5-1 with TRBJ1-3; 7 bases agree with TRBD1. V shed 3 bases and J 3 bases; nucleotides not matched to a gene: 3. Germline V CDR1 and CDR2: SGHRS, YFSETQ. The CDR3 contains 14 residues. As DNA, the CDR3 is TGCGCCAGCAGCTCCGACAGGGATGGAAACACCATATATTTT. It is translated as CASSSDRDGNTIYF. Filled out from reference TRBV5-1 and TRBJ1-3, the complete variable domain reads KAGVTQTPRYLIKTRGQQVTLSCSPISGHRSVSWYQQTPGQGLQFLFEYFSETQRNKGNFPGRFSGRQFSNSRSEMNVSTLELGDSALYLCASSSDRDGNTIYFGEGSWLTVV.

The chain combines TRBV6-5 with TRBJ1-1; the D gene is possibly TRBD1 (5 bases). V lost 5 bases to trimming and J lost 11 bases, with 18 bases between them. The CDR3 is 13 amino acids. Germline V CDR1 and CDR2: MNHEY, SVGAGI. This CDR3 reads CASSEARGTRAFF. DNA for the CDR3: TGTGCCAGCAGTGAAGCCCGGGGGACTAGGGCTTTCTTT.

This clone turned up a few times. The chain couples TRBV27 to TRBJ2-5, with 10 bases fitting TRBD2. Unmatched junction bases numbered 8, after V lost 6 bases and J lost 4 bases. CDR3 size: 15 residues. Germline CDR1 MNHEY, CDR2 SMNVEV (reference sequence). The CDR3 DNA reads as TGTGCCAGCAGACCGGGACTAGCGAGATCAGAGACCCAGTACTTC. Its protein is CASRPGLARSETQYF.

V usage is TRBV2 and J usage is TRBJ2-5, with a tentative D call TRBD1 (6 bases). Looked up from germline, CDR1 is SNHLY and CDR2 is FYNNEI. The ends were cut back, 7 bases at V and 2 bases at J, with 17 bases in the middle. This CDR3 has 15 amino acids. This CDR3 is CASNPDRWTQETQYF. In DNA, the CDR3 is TGTGCCAGCAACCCCGACAGGTGGACTCAAGAGACCCAGTACTTC. Complete variable domain (other parts from reference TRBV2 and TRBJ2-5): EPEVTQTPSHQVTQMGQEVILRCVPISNHLYFYWYRQILGQKVEFLVSFYNNEISEKSEIFDDQFSVERPDGSNFTLKIRSTKLEDSAMYFCASNPDRWTQETQYFGPGTRLLVL.

Only a few counts were recorded for this clone. The chain combines TRBV2 with TRBJ1-6; TRBD1 matches at 7 bases. Germline V gene data show CDR1 as SNHLY and CDR2 as FYNNEI. Trimming at V came to 2 bases and at J to 7 bases, leaving 8 bases not matched to a gene. The CDR3 covers 16 residues. CDR3 in amino acids: CASSERAGGANSPLHF. The CDR3 region has the DNA TGTGCCAGCAGTGAACGAGCAGGGGGTGCGAATTCACCCCTCCACTTT.

A note on this clone: Different DNA sequences within this sample yield the same CDR3. The rearrangement uses TRBV6-5 and TRBJ1-1, with no clear D. This CDR3 contains 14 residues. Germline V gene lookup returns CDR1 MNHEY and CDR2 SVGAGI. Trimming removed 6 bases at V and 0 bases at J, with 11 bases between. The DNA for the CDR3 is TGTGCCAGCAGCCCACCGGGTTTGAACACTGAAGCTTTCTTT. This encodes CASSPPGLNTEAFF.

The chain uses TRBV7-9 and TRBJ2-5; D unresolved. The CDR3 length is 14 residues. V dropped 6 bases and J dropped 4 bases, with 15 bases sitting between them. Germline lookup yields CDR1 SEHNR and CDR2 FQNEAQ (reference sequence). CDR3 amino acids: CASSSALKRETQYF. DNA of the CDR3: TGTGCCAGCAGTTCCGCCCTTAAGAGAGAGACCCAGTACTTC.

V and J are TRBV10-2 and TRBJ1-1; D call uncertain. V was shortened by 4 bases and J by 0 bases, with 15 bases between the two germline ends. The CDR3 is made up of 16 amino acids. CDR1 and CDR2 from the germline V gene are WSHSY and SAAADI. The CDR3 coding sequence is TGCGCCAGCAGTGGTGTGGCAGAGGAGATGAACACTGAAGCTTTCTTT. Its translation: CASSGVAEEMNTEAFF.

CDR3 loop: CASSQDRNTEAFF. The CDR3 DNA follows: TGTGCCAGCAGCCAAGATCGGAACACTGAAGCTTTCTTT. This chain uses TRBV14 with TRBJ1-1, with D hard to call. V was cut by 0 bases and J by 1 base, with 3 bases left in between. In germline, CDR1 is SGHDN, CDR2 FVKESK. This CDR3 has 13 residues.

The chain recombines TRBV2 with TRBJ1-5, with 7 bases fitting TRBD1. Germline V gene lookup returns CDR1 SNHLY and CDR2 FYNNEI. V gave up 5 bases and J gave up 4 bases; unmatched junction bases: 5. The CDR3 runs to 14 residues. The CDR3 coding sequence is TGTGCCAGCAGTTACCAACAGGGGAATCAGCCCCAGCATTTT. Its protein is CASSYQQGNQPQHF.

This clone was observed a single time. The chain links TRBV18 to TRBJ1-1; 8 nucleotides match TRBD1. The junction had 4 bases not matched to a gene; V was cut back by 3 bases and J by 10 bases. Germline loops: CDR1 KGHSH, CDR2 LQKENI. This CDR3 comprises 12 residues. The CDR3 loop is CASSPGQGGAFF. The DNA of the CDR3 is TGTGCCAGCTCACCCGGACAGGGCGGAGCTTTCTTT.

For the CDR3, the DNA is TGTGCCAGCAGCTGGGAGTTAGGCACAGATACGCAGTATTTT. This sequence encodes CASSWELGTDTQYF. V is TRBV7-8 and J is TRBJ2-3, with a tentative D call TRBD2 (5 bases). The CDR3 runs 14 residues. Trimming shortened V by 4 bases and J by 1 base, and 9 bases separated the two germline ends. Germline CDR1 SGHVS, CDR2 FQNEAQ.

V gene TRBV28 combines with J gene TRBJ1-2; 9 bases fit TRBD1. After removal of 8 bases from V and 5 bases from J, the junction contained 6 bases not matched to a gene. The CDR3 is 13 residues long. Germline loops: CDR1 MDHEN, CDR2 SYDVKM. In nucleotides, the CDR3 is TGTGCCAGCGGATACAGGGGGCTGTATGGCTACACCTTC. Encoded protein: CASGYRGLYGYTF.

This rearrangement joins TRBV13 to TRBJ2-7; 8 nucleotides match TRBD2. From germline, CDR1 is PRHDT and CDR2 FYEKMQ (reference sequence). The CDR3 runs 13 residues. Trimming removed 6 bases from V and 5 bases from J; junction bases left unmatched: 6. Here the CDR3 DNA reads TGTGCCAGCAGTGGCGGGGGGCCCCACGAGCAGTACTTC. Its translation is CASSGGGPHEQYF.

The chain recombines TRBV28 with TRBJ1-2; the D gene is possibly TRBD1 (5 bases). This CDR3 region has 13 residues. Per germline, CDR1 MDHEN and CDR2 SYDVKM. Deletions cut 3 bases from V and 3 bases from J, with 8 bases between. The CDR3 nucleotides read TGTGCCAGCAGTTTGGGGGGGGACTATGGCTACACCTTC. As protein: CASSLGGDYGYTF.

The chain links TRBV13 to TRBJ2-7; TRBD1 matches 12 bases. CDR3 length equals 15 residues. Trimming cost V 5 bases and J 6 bases; bases outside gene matches: 8. Germline assignment: CDR1 PRHDT and CDR2 FYEKMQ (reference sequence). This chain's CDR3 is CASSHGTGGIGEQYV. For the CDR3, the DNA is TGTGCCAGCAGCCACGGGACAGGGGGCATCGGCGAGCAGTACGTC.

V gene TRBV5-5 combines with J gene TRBJ2-2, with D possibly matching TRBD1 (5 bases). CDR3 length equals 13 residues. V lost 4 bases and J 8 bases, leaving 12 bases between the germline ends. The V gene's germline CDR1 is SGHKS and CDR2 YYEKEE (reference sequence). This CDR3 reads CASSPQGSGELFF. The CDR3, as DNA: TGTGCCAGCAGCCCGCAGGGCTCTGGGGAGCTGTTTTTT.

This chain links TRBV11-2 with TRBJ1-1, with 10 bases fitting TRBD1. The CDR3 runs to 19 residues. V shed 0 bases and J 2 bases; nucleotides not matched to a gene: 12. Germline assignment: CDR1 SGHAT and CDR2 FQNNGV. Here the CDR3 reads CASSLDLIGDRGGNTEAFF. The DNA of the CDR3 is TGTGCCAGCAGCTTAGATTTGATCGGGGACAGGGGAGGAAACACTGAAGCTTTCTTT.

The V and J genes are TRBV7-9 and TRBJ2-5; TRBD1 aligns across 9 bases. Looked up from germline, CDR1 is SEHNR and CDR2 is FQNEAQ (reference sequence). CDR3 length: 16 amino acids. Trimming took 6 bases from V and 5 from J; bases not matched to a gene: 13. The CDR3 reads CASRLLGTGFRETQYF. Written as DNA, the CDR3 is TGTGCCAGCAGGCTCCTCGGGACAGGGTTTCGGGAGACCCAGTACTTC.

This chain joins TRBV6-1 and TRBJ2-1; 10 bases agree with TRBD2. J gave up 5 bases and V 4 bases, and 5 bases lay outside the gene matches. The CDR3 spans 15 residues. The germline gives CDR1 MNHNS, CDR2 SASEGT. The CDR3 DNA sequence: TGTGCCAGCAGTGTTCTAGCGGGAGTCCACAATGAGCAGTTCTTC. Translating it yields CASSVLAGVHNEQFF.

The CDR3 reads CASSPFPGELFF. The CDR3 region has the DNA TGTGCCAGCAGCCCTTTCCCCGGGGAGCTGTTTTTT. V usage is TRBV11-2 and J usage is TRBJ2-2; D remains ambiguous. Per germline, CDR1 SGHAT and CDR2 FQNNGV. This CDR3 has 12 amino acids. Trimming removed 5 bases from V and 6 bases from J, with 7 bases in between. The complete variable domain, with remaining parts taken from reference TRBV11-2 and TRBJ2-2, reads EAGVAQSPRYKIIEKRQSVAFWCNPISGHATLYWYQQILGQGPKLLIQFQNNGVVDDSQLPKDRFSAERLKGVDSTLKIQPAKLEDSAVYLCASSPFPGELFFGEGSRLTVL.